The 9 T cell receptor beta chains below all came from one sample that was sequenced in a study of blood T cells in healthy people across ages. Primed by a sample-barcoded 5' primer and a J-beta primer mix, a second PCR proceeded for 7 to 11 cycles. TCRdb ran MiXCR on the 5' RACE reads and lists one entry per CDR3 protein. The table has 550,000 to 750,000 distinct CDR3 sequences, more than 20% seen once; the top ten hold roughly 3.6%. The specimen sequenced was blood. All receptors derive from a man aged 65-85 years in good health.

This clonotype was seen repeatedly, ten times or more. The rearrangement links TRBV6-1 to TRBJ2-5; TRBD1 is a possible D gene (6 bases). The germline V and J ends were trimmed by 0 bases and 5 bases, with 13 bases remaining between them. This CDR3 is 15 amino acids long. Germline lookup yields CDR1 MNHNS and CDR2 SASEGT. In DNA, the CDR3 is TGTGCCAGCAGTGAAGCTGGCAGGGGTTGGGAGACCCAGTACTTC. Encoded protein: CASSEAGRGWETQYF.

This clonotype occurred a few times. The chain combines TRBV27 with TRBJ2-1; D is possibly TRBD2 (5 bases). Trimming removed 2 bases at V and 3 bases at J, with 11 bases between. Germline CDR1 is MNHEY and CDR2 is SMNVEV (reference sequence). The CDR3 spans 15 residues. DNA for the CDR3: TGTGCCAGCAGTTTACAACTAGTAGGCTACAATGAGCAGTTCTTC. Translated: CASSLQLVGYNEQFF.

This clonotype has just one count. The CDR3 loop is CASSSSGRQNEQFF. The DNA for the CDR3 is TGTGCCAGCAGCTCCTCTGGGAGGCAAAATGAGCAGTTCTTC. J is TRBJ2-1 and V is TRBV3-1; a possible D gene is TRBD2 (6 bases). Germline V gene data show CDR1 as LGHDT and CDR2 as YNNKEL (reference sequence). The CDR3 has 14 amino acids. Deletions cut 5 bases from V and 7 bases from J, with 15 bases between.

This chain uses TRBV7-9 with TRBJ1-6; perhaps TRBD1 as D (5 bases). Germline-derived CDR1 and CDR2 are SEHNR and FQNEAQ (reference sequence). Trimming took 1 base from V and 10 from J, leaving 14 bases between them. The CDR3 runs to 15 residues. CDR3: CASSLGPGGYSPLHF. The CDR3, as DNA: TGTGCCAGCAGCTTAGGGCCCGGGGGGTACTCACCCCTCCACTTT.

V is TRBV20-1 and J is TRBJ1-4; 8 nucleotides match TRBD1. J lost 8 bases, V lost 0 bases, and 11 bases had no gene match. Germline V gene data show CDR1 as DFQATT and CDR2 as SNEGSKA (reference sequence). The CDR3 length is 16 residues. This chain's CDR3 is CSARDPGQGPGEKLFF. The CDR3 DNA sequence: TGCAGTGCTAGAGATCCCGGACAGGGCCCGGGGGAAAAACTGTTTTTT.

V is TRBV14 and J is TRBJ2-3; D call uncertain. V lost 1 base, J lost 7 bases, and 12 bases lay in between. The germline gives CDR1 SGHDN, CDR2 FVKESK. CDR3 length: 14 amino acids. The DNA of the CDR3 is TGTGCCAGCAGCCAAGGGACGGAGAGGAATACGCAGTATTTT. Amino acid sequence: CASSQGTERNTQYF.

This clonotype showed up many times. This chain's CDR3 is CSVMGYNEQFF. Written as DNA, the CDR3 is TGCAGCGTGATGGGATACAATGAGCAGTTCTTC. V and J are TRBV29-1 and TRBJ2-1; D is undetermined. Per germline, CDR1 SQVTM and CDR2 ANQGSEA. Trimming took off 6 bases at V and 4 bases at J, with 7 bases between the two ends. This CDR3 contains 11 residues.

This rearrangement joins TRBV28 to TRBJ2-1; 10 bases map to TRBD2. Germline values: CDR1 MDHEN, CDR2 SYDVKM. V trimming: 6 bases; J trimming: 8 bases; junction bases outside the gene matches: 7. CDR3 length equals 14 residues. CDR3 DNA: TGTGCCAGCAGGACTAGCGGGTCCGGCGATGAGCAGTTCTTC. Translated: CASRTSGSGDEQFF.

This clonotype was recorded a few times. The chain carries TRBV14 and TRBJ2-3; no clear D. This CDR3 comprises 14 residues. V dropped 0 bases and J dropped 8 bases, with 12 bases sitting between them. Germline V gene data show CDR1 as SGHDN and CDR2 as FVKESK. CDR3 residues: CASSQDISGSTQYF. DNA for the CDR3: TGTGCCAGCAGCCAAGATATCTCGGGTAGTACGCAGTATTTT.